This TCR beta chain is from a study of T cells expressing NK-cell markers. Each CDR3 protein gets one entry in TCRdb, which reprocessed the 5' RACE reads and gives no DNA. The sample yields about 380,000 distinct CDR3 sequences, of which the top ten take up roughly 5.4%. The CDR3 spans 19 residues. V is TRBV21-1 and J is TRBJ2-5; TCRdb indicates TRBD2, and absent DNA this call remains unverified. TRBV21-1 is deemed a pseudogene. This TCR came from a man between 18 and 69 years old in good health. Sample: blood T cells: a sorted CD56 or NKG2C T cell subset, CD4+ or CD8+ T cells, or bulk PBMC T cells (not recorded which). The CDR3 protein is CASSKDETSGGHPQETQYF.